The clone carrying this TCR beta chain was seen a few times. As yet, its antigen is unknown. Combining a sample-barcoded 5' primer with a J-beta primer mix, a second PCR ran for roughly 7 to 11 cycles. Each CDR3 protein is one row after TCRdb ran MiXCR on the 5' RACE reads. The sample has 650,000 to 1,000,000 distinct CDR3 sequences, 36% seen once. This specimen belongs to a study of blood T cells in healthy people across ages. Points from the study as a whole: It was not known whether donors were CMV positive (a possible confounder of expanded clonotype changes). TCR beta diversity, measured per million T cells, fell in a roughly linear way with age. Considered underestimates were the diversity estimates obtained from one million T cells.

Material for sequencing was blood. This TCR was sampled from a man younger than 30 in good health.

This CDR3 reads CASSEVGTGKYGYTF. Here the CDR3 DNA reads TGTGCCAGCAGTGAGGTCGGGACAGGGAAATATGGCTACACCTTC. This chain joins TRBV6-1 and TRBJ1-2, with TRBD1 matching 9 bases. Looked up from germline, CDR1 is MNHNS and CDR2 is SASEGT. CDR3 length: 15 amino acids. J lost 5 bases, V lost 3 bases, and 7 bases had no gene match.